This is a list of T cell receptor beta chains from one sample in a study of blood T cell repertoires in COVID-19. Some clones are missing from TCRdb's copy, which holds only in-frame ones; the method was immunoSEQ multiplex PCR. The data show 180,000 or so clones, with approximately 88% seen just once and 10% to 15% held by the top ten. Sequences were obtained from PBMCs or T cells enriched from blood (not recorded which). The receptor source for this set is a woman aged 55 to 70 who had recovered from COVID-19. Both conserved end residues are part of each CDR3. The D gene is left open where the match is weak. Expanded clones get a size class; other rows say once, few or many, or leave the size out.

clone_size: NA; d_call: NA; j_call: TRBJ2-7; v_call: TRBV27; cdr3_aa: CASSWYRDMVDEQYF; cdr3_nt: TGTGCCAGCAGTTGGTACCGGGACATGGTCGACGAGCAGTACTTC
clone_size: NA; d_call: TRBD1; j_call: TRBJ2-4; v_call: TRBV6-1; cdr3_aa: CASSEPGTENIQYF; cdr3_nt: TGTGCCAGCAGTGAACCCGGGACAGAAAACATTCAGTACTTC
clone_size: once; d_call: TRBD2; j_call: TRBJ2-5; v_call: TRBV14; cdr3_aa: CASSQRRTSGVQETQYF; cdr3_nt: TGTGCCAGCAGCCAGAGGCGGACTAGCGGGGTCCAAGAGACCCAGTACTTC
clone_size: NA; d_call: NA; j_call: TRBJ1-2; v_call: TRBV6-1; cdr3_aa: CASSDRSNYGYTF; cdr3_nt: TGTGCCAGCAGTGACAGATCTAACTATGGCTACACCTTC
clone_size: NA; d_call: TRBD2; j_call: TRBJ2-5; v_call: TRBV5-1; cdr3_aa: CASSSPAGPQETQYF; cdr3_nt: TGCGCCAGCAGCTCCCCAGCGGGGCCCCAAGAGACCCAGTACTTC
clone_size: NA; d_call: TRBD1; j_call: TRBJ2-3; v_call: TRBV5-4; cdr3_aa: CASSVQGDTQYF; cdr3_nt: TGTGCCAGCAGCGTACAGGGGGATACGCAGTATTTT
clone_size: NA; d_call: TRBD1; j_call: TRBJ1-5; v_call: TRBV6-5; cdr3_aa: CAIRQGLMTQHF; cdr3_nt: TGTGCCATCCGACAGGGTCTTATGACCCAGCATTTT
clone_size: NA; d_call: NA; j_call: TRBJ1-2; v_call: TRBV27; cdr3_aa: CASSSQTGGRDGYTF; cdr3_nt: TGTGCCAGCAGTTCCCAGACAGGCGGAAGGGATGGCTACACCTTC
clone_size: NA; d_call: TRBD2; j_call: TRBJ2-5; v_call: TRBV2; cdr3_aa: CASSSTSGGYQETQYF; cdr3_nt: TGTGCCAGCAGCTCGACTAGCGGGGGGTACCAAGAGACCCAGTACTTC
clone_size: NA; d_call: TRBD1; j_call: TRBJ1-3; v_call: TRBV28; cdr3_aa: CASSQNRGTGNTIYF; cdr3_nt: TGTGCCAGCAGCCAGAACAGGGGAACTGGAAACACCATATATTTT
clone_size: NA; d_call: NA; j_call: TRBJ1-2; v_call: TRBV19; cdr3_aa: CASRDNYSFNYGYTF; cdr3_nt: TGTGCCAGTAGGGATAATTACAGCTTTAACTATGGCTACACCTTC
clone_size: NA; d_call: NA; j_call: TRBJ1-1; v_call: TRBV19; cdr3_aa: CASTRGGTEAFF; cdr3_nt: TGTGCCAGTACCCGCGGGGGCACTGAAGCTTTCTTT
clone_size: NA; d_call: TRBD1; j_call: TRBJ1-3; v_call: TRBV7-2; cdr3_aa: CASRSGGSGNTIYF; cdr3_nt: TGTGCCAGCAGATCAGGGGGCTCTGGAAACACCATATATTTT
clone_size: NA; d_call: TRBD1; j_call: TRBJ1-2; v_call: TRBV7-2; cdr3_aa: CASSPDRGRYGYTF; cdr3_nt: TGTGCCAGCAGCCCAGACAGGGGGAGGTATGGCTACACCTTC
clone_size: NA; d_call: TRBD1; j_call: TRBJ1-6; v_call: TRBV7-3; cdr3_aa: CASSLGQGRNSPLHF; cdr3_nt: TGTGCCAGCAGCTTGGGACAGGGACGGAACTCACCCCTCCACTTT
clone_size: NA; d_call: TRBD1; j_call: TRBJ1-2; v_call: TRBV5-1; cdr3_aa: CASSLLGQGHYGYTF; cdr3_nt: TGCGCCAGCAGCTTACTGGGACAGGGGCACTATGGCTACACCTTC
clone_size: NA; d_call: TRBD2; j_call: TRBJ2-7; v_call: TRBV4-2; cdr3_aa: CASSQGPGGDYEQYF; cdr3_nt: TGTGCCAGCAGCCAAGGTCCGGGAGGGGACTACGAGCAGTACTTC
clone_size: NA; d_call: TRBD1; j_call: TRBJ1-2; v_call: TRBV5-1; cdr3_aa: CASSLQGTSYGYTF; cdr3_nt: TGCGCCAGCAGCTTACAGGGGACCAGCTATGGCTACACCTTC
clone_size: once; d_call: NA; j_call: TRBJ1-5; v_call: TRBV28; cdr3_aa: CASSFSLGPNQPQHF; cdr3_nt: TGTGCCAGCAGTTTTTCCCTGGGGCCCAATCAGCCCCAGCATTTT
clone_size: NA; d_call: NA; j_call: TRBJ2-7; v_call: TRBV6-6; cdr3_aa: CASRHPGLTYEQYF; cdr3_nt: TGTGCCAGCAGACACCCGGGACTGACCTACGAGCAGTACTTC
clone_size: NA; d_call: NA; j_call: TRBJ1-2; v_call: TRBV20-1; cdr3_aa: CSASIGREYGYTF; cdr3_nt: TGCAGTGCTAGTATCGGCCGGGAGTATGGCTACACCTTC
clone_size: NA; d_call: NA; j_call: TRBJ2-5; v_call: TRBV19; cdr3_aa: CASSPRLYRLLARELQPQYF; cdr3_nt: TGTGCCAGTAGCCCCCGGCTTTATCGACTTTTGGCAAGAGAGTTGCAGCCCCAGTACTTC
clone_size: NA; d_call: NA; j_call: TRBJ1-5; v_call: TRBV28; cdr3_aa: CASRPGQNSQPQHF; cdr3_nt: TGTGCCAGCAGACCGGGACAAAATAGTCAGCCCCAGCATTTT
clone_size: once; d_call: TRBD2; j_call: TRBJ2-3; v_call: TRBV7-2; cdr3_aa: CASSLDASGGPHPDTQYF; cdr3_nt: TGTGCCAGCAGCTTAGACGCTAGCGGGGGGCCTCACCCAGATACGCAGTATTTT
clone_size: NA; d_call: TRBD1; j_call: TRBJ1-6; v_call: TRBV7-3; cdr3_aa: CASSKGGTGSFSPLHF; cdr3_nt: TGTGCCAGCAGCAAGGGGGGGACAGGGAGTTTTTCACCCCTCCACTTT
clone_size: few; d_call: TRBD1; j_call: TRBJ1-6; v_call: TRBV25-1; cdr3_aa: CASSAGQGANSPLHF; cdr3_nt: TGTGCCAGCAGTGCGGGACAGGGGGCAAATTCACCCCTCCACTTT
clone_size: NA; d_call: NA; j_call: TRBJ2-1; v_call: TRBV30; cdr3_aa: CAWSVLGVLNEQFF; cdr3_nt: TGTGCCTGGAGTGTATTAGGGGTTCTCAATGAGCAGTTCTTC